These T cell receptor beta chains were read from a single sample in a study of blood T cell repertoires in COVID-19. Clones were read by immunoSEQ multiplex PCR, and TCRdb kept only the in-frame ones, dropping some. The sample lists 390,000 or so clones; approximately 90% were seen once. Sequences were obtained from PBMCs or T cells enriched from blood (not recorded which). Receptors originate from a woman between 45 and 65 years old who had recovered from COVID-19. Both conserved end residues are part of each CDR3. Fields, in order: clone size, D gene, J gene, V gene, CDR3 length, CDR3 DNA, CDR3 protein. The D gene is left open where the match is weak. Rows give clone size only sometimes, using once, few, many, or a class for an expanded clone.

>once|NA|TRBJ2-6|TRBV7-9|16
TGTGCCAGCAGCTCCCAGACAGTCTCTGGGGCCAACGTCCTGACTTTC
CASSSQTVSGANVLTF
>NA|NA|TRBJ2-6|TRBV7-2|12
TGTGCCAGCACCACTGGGGCCAACGTCCTGACTTTC
CASTTGANVLTF
>NA|NA|TRBJ1-1|TRBV5-6|16
TGTGCCAGCAGCCGTGGCTGGAGGTTAGGTGTAGATGAAGCTTTCTTT
CASSRGWRLGVDEAFF
>NA|NA|TRBJ2-3|TRBV30|13
TGTGCCTGGAGTAGTATGGCGGCAGATACGCAGTATTTT
CAWSSMAADTQYF
>NA|NA|TRBJ2-3|TRBV19|18
TGTGCCAGTAGTATAGACTACTACGGGACACCTTACACAGATACGCAGTATTTT
CASSIDYYGTPYTDTQYF
>NA|TRBD2|TRBJ2-1|TRBV27|17
TGTGCCAGCAGCAAAACCTCGATAGCGGGATACTACAATGAGCAGTTCTTC
CASSKTSIAGYYNEQFF
>NA|TRBD1|TRBJ1-2|TRBV27|17
TGTGCCAGCAGCCCAAGGAGAGGGACAGACACTAACTATGGCTACACCTTC
CASSPRRGTDTNYGYTF
>NA|TRBD1|TRBJ2-5|TRBV9|13
TGTGCCAGCAGCGCTGGACAGGGGGAGACCCAGTACTTC
CASSAGQGETQYF
>NA|NA|TRBJ2-1|TRBV18|16
TGTGCCAGCTCACCACCCGGCGGGGGCCACTACAATGAGCAGTTCTTC
CASSPPGGGHYNEQFF
>NA|TRBD1|TRBJ2-7|TRBV5-1|15
TGCGCCAGCAGCTCCGGACAGGGAGTAGCCTACGAGCAGTACTTC
CASSSGQGVAYEQYF
>once|TRBD1|TRBJ2-7|TRBV19|15
TGTGCCAGTAGTATGGGTCAGGGGGCCCGAGACGAGCAGTACTTC
CASSMGQGARDEQYF
>NA|NA|TRBJ1-2|TRBV4-1|14
TGCGCCAGCAGCCAAGTGGGGCAAGTCTATGGCTACACCTTC
CASSQVGQVYGYTF
>NA|TRBD1|TRBJ1-2|TRBV30|14
TGTGCCTGGAGTCGAACAGGGGGCGCCTATGGCTACACCTTC
CAWSRTGGAYGYTF
>NA|NA|TRBJ2-7|TRBV20-1|11
TGCAGTGCAAAGGAGAACTACGAGCAGTACTTC
CSAKENYEQYF
>NA|NA|TRBJ2-3|TRBV27|17
TGTGCCAGCAGTTCCCGCCCCAGCGGGCTAAGCACAGATACGCAGTATTTT
CASSSRPSGLSTDTQYF
>NA|NA|TRBJ1-1|TRBV5-1|13
TGCGCCAGCAGCTCAGGACAGAACACTGAAGCTTTCTTT
CASSSGQNTEAFF
>NA|NA|TRBJ1-2|TRBV6-2/TRBV6-3|17
TGTGCCAGCAGTTACTTAGAGGATTCGACAGAGAAGTATGGCTACACCTTC
CASSYLEDSTEKYGYTF
>NA|NA|TRBJ1-1|TRBV4-1|16
TGCGCCAGCAGCCAAGCCGGGGGGGGAGGACGCACTGAAGCTTTCTTT
CASSQAGGGGRTEAFF
>few|NA|TRBJ1-3|TRBV24-1|17
TGTGCCACCAGCTTCCGGACAACCCTAGAAACTGGAAACACCATATATTTT
CATSFRTTLETGNTIYF
>NA|NA|TRBJ2-4|TRBV7-3|13
TGTGCCAGCAGCTTAACGTCTTATGACATTCAGTACTTC
CASSLTSYDIQYF
>NA|NA|TRBJ1-2|TRBV3-1/TRBV3-2|15
TGTGCCAGCAGCCCCGTTAGGGGTCTTAACTATGGCTACACCTTC
CASSPVRGLNYGYTF
>NA|NA|TRBJ2-7|TRBV13|13
TGTGCCAGCAGCTCCGGGTTGTACTACGAGCAGTACTTC
CASSSGLYYEQYF